The entry that follows covers one T cell receptor beta chain sequence. Antigen unknown. This record belongs to a study of T cell responses to AZD1222 COVID-19 vaccine. Regarding the study as a whole: Spike-wide vaccine-associated CD4 TCRs dominated at 160-218 and 743-854. Seropositive status at baseline applied to only a handful of AZD1222 recipients.

Second-dose intervals of approximately 4 or approximately 12 weeks were pooled. V was shortened by 3 bases and J by 0 bases, with 14 bases between the two germline ends. CDR1 and CDR2 (germline): SEHNR, FQNEAQ (reference sequence). This CDR3 has 16 residues. The method was immunoSEQ multiplex PCR; TCRdb's version includes in-frame clones alone and lacks a portion of them. The sample carries 110,000 or so clones, approximately 90% recorded once. The TCR comes from an adult who received the AZD1222 COVID-19 vaccine. The rearrangement joins TRBV7-9 to TRBJ1-2, with D perhaps matching TRBD1 (6 bases). The source material was peripheral blood, sampled 28 days after the second AZD1222 dose. DNA for the CDR3: TGTGCCAGCAGCTTCTTGCGGGACACCGCTAACTATGGCTACACCTTC. Amino acid sequence: CASSFLRDTANYGYTF.